The source of this T cell receptor (beta chain) is a study of shared clonotypes between healthy human individuals. Study-wide findings and caveats: Shared across several donors were roughly 4.8% of the naive CD4 clonotypes.

This clone was counted once. Its antigen is unidentified. The CDR3 covers 15 residues. CDR1 and CDR2 from the germline V gene are SGHAT and FQNNGV. Trimming stripped 0 bases from V and 0 bases from J, with 6 bases between. Source study methods: Filtering differed, since immunoSEQ gave only junction sequences and no quality scores. Assay: immunoSEQ multiplex PCR; the TCRdb copy retains only in-frame clones and omits some. D and trimming come from the DNA, and the V and J calls and clone size come from that table. The table records about 1.5 million clones, 95% to 97% of them present only once. HIV-negative, healthy adults without recent acute infections or vaccinations were the donors.

The sample was naive CD4+ T cells sorted from blood. Subset noted: CD45RA+ positively selected. This TCR came from a young man in good health. The chain recombines TRBV11-2 with TRBJ2-4; D gene unclear. The CDR3, as DNA: TGTGCCAGCAGCTTAGAAGGTTTAGCCAAAAACATTCAGTACTTC. Protein product: CASSLEGLAKNIQYF.